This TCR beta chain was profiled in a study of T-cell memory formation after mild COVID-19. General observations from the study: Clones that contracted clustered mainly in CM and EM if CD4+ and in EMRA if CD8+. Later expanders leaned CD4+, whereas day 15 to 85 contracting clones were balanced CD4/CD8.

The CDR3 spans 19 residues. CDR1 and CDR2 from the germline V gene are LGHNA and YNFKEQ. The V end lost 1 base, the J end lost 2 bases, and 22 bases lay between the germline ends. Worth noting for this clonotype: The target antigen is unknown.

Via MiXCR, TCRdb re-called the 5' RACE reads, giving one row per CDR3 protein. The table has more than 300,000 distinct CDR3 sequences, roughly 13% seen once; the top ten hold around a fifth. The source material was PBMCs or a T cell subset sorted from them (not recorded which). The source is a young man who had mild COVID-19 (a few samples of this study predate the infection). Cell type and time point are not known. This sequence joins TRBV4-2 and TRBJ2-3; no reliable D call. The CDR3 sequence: CASSQGFQYYGGFTDTQYF. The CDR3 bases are TGTGCCAGCAGCCAAGGGTTTCAGTATTACGGCGGATTCACAGATACGCAGTATTTT.